Following are 18 T cell receptor beta chains from one sample sequenced in a study of identical twins. MiXCR, run by TCRdb on the 5' RACE reads, gives a single entry per CDR3 protein. Of around 480,000 distinct CDR3 sequences listed, roughly an eighth were seen once; the top ten hold approximately 1%. This sample was shared with a second study, whose subject was yellow fever vaccine responses in identical twins.

Material: CD4+ T cells sorted from blood. These TCRs come from a woman aged 18 to 35 in good health.

This clonotype was recorded many times. This sequence joins TRBV12-3 or TRBV12-4 and TRBJ2-3; maybe TRBD2 (5 bases). The CDR3 is 15 residues long. Trimming took off 7 bases at V and 4 bases at J, with 18 bases between the two ends. CDR3 sequence: CASTTLRSGSDTQYF. In DNA form, the CDR3 reads TGTGCCAGCACCACCCTAAGGAGCGGATCAGATACGCAGTATTTT.

This clonotype has only a few counts. This chain joins TRBV7-2 and TRBJ2-7, with D perhaps matching TRBD1 (5 bases). Germline values: CDR1 SGHTA, CDR2 FQGNSA. V was cut by 10 bases and J by 0 bases, with 13 bases left in between. CDR3 size: 13 residues. The CDR3: CATTPGYSYEQYF. In DNA, the CDR3 is TGTGCCACCACGCCAGGGTACTCCTACGAGCAGTACTTC.

CDR3 region: CSAVDRASPLHF. The CDR3 nucleotides read TGCAGTGCTGTGGACAGGGCTTCACCCCTCCACTTT. The rearrangement links TRBV20-1 to TRBJ1-6, with 8 bases aligning to TRBD1. Germline loops: CDR1 DFQATT, CDR2 SNEGSKA (reference sequence). The CDR3 consists of 12 residues. J lost 9 bases, V lost 5 bases, and 3 bases had no gene match.

Only one count was recorded for this clonotype. The chain carries TRBV5-1 and TRBJ2-1, with 7 bases that match TRBD1. With 4 bases clipped from V and 1 base from J, the junction kept 2 bases outside the gene matches. CDR3 length: 14 amino acids. Germline CDR1 is SGHRS and CDR2 is YFSETQ. The CDR3, as DNA: TGCGCCAGCAGCACGGGACAGTCCTACAATGAGCAGTTCTTC. This sequence encodes CASSTGQSYNEQFF.

The chain joins TRBV20-1 to TRBJ1-1; TRBD1 might be the D (5 bases). The length of the CDR3 is 14 residues. Trimming cost V 3 bases and J 1 base, with 12 bases left between them. Germline-derived CDR1 and CDR2 are DFQATT and SNEGSKA (reference sequence). The CDR3 loop is CSASQGEANTEAFF. CDR3 nucleotides: TGCAGTGCTAGCCAAGGGGAAGCGAACACTGAAGCTTTCTTT.

The chain uses TRBV20-1 and TRBJ2-1; D is unresolved. This CDR3 spans 11 amino acids. Between the trimmed V and J ends, which lost 6 bases and 7 bases, there was a span of 10 bases. CDR1 DFQATT and CDR2 SNEGSKA come from the germline V gene (reference sequence). CDR3 region: CSARRLNEQFF. Here the CDR3 DNA reads TGCAGTGCCCGTCGCTTAAATGAGCAGTTCTTC.

This clonotype was seen ten or more times. The chain couples TRBV5-1 to TRBJ2-1; D gene unclear. The CDR3 spans 12 residues. Germline V gives CDR1 SGHRS, CDR2 YFSETQ. V lost 2 bases and J 7 bases, leaving 7 bases between the germline ends. The CDR3 nucleotides read TGCGCCAGCAGCTTATCGTTAAATGAGCAGTTCTTC. This translates into CASSLSLNEQFF.

The rearrangement links TRBV9 to TRBJ2-3; TRBD2 agrees at 11 bases. The J segment lost 6 bases and the V segment lost 0 bases, leaving 6 bases of the junction unmatched. CDR1 is SGDLS, CDR2 YYNGEE, per germline. This CDR3 is built from 16 residues. CDR3 nucleotides: TGTGCCAGCAGCGTAGAACTAGCGGGGGCCTTTGATACGCAGTATTTT. Its translation: CASSVELAGAFDTQYF.

The chain carries TRBV7-8 and TRBJ2-2; a weak D match, TRBD2 (6 bases). CDR1 and CDR2 (germline): SGHVS, FQNEAQ. Trimming removed 5 bases from V and 4 bases from J, with 17 bases in between. The CDR3 is 16 residues long. The CDR3 sequence is CASSQHAGSGTGELFF. CDR3 coding DNA: TGTGCCAGCAGCCAGCATGCGGGGTCGGGCACCGGGGAGCTGTTTTTT. Together with reference TRBV7-8 and TRBJ2-2, the CDR3 gives the full variable domain: GAGVSQSPRYKVAKRGQDVALRCDPISGHVSLFWYQQALGQGPEFLTYFQNEAQLDKSGLPSDRFFAERPEGSVSTLKIQRTQQEDSAVYLCASSQHAGSGTGELFFGEGSRLTVL.

This clonotype was counted only a few times. The gene calls are TRBV6-5 and TRBJ2-4, with D uncertain. The CDR3 is 15 residues long. Trimming shortened V by 2 bases and J by 1 base, and 9 bases separated the two germline ends. CDR1 is MNHEY, CDR2 SVGAGI, per germline. CDR3 in amino acids: CASSYERSAKNIQYF. The CDR3 DNA reads as TGTGCCAGCAGTTACGAGAGGTCGGCCAAAAACATTCAGTACTTC.

This clonotype has a count of ten or more. The chain is built from TRBV4-3 and TRBJ2-2, with 9 bases matching TRBD2. Germline trimming cut 0 bases from V and 3 bases from J; bases unmatched to any gene: 2. There are 16 residues in the CDR3. Looked up from germline, CDR1 is LGHNA and CDR2 is YSLEER. DNA of the CDR3: TGCGCCAGCAGCCAAGAAGCGGGAGGTTACACCGGGGAGCTGTTTTTT. Residues: CASSQEAGGYTGELFF.

This clonotype has a handful of counts. The chain links TRBV29-1 to TRBJ1-1; D gene uncertain. Deletions cut 4 bases from V and 1 base from J, with 7 bases between. This CDR3 has 12 amino acids. The germline CDR1 and CDR2 sequences are SQVTM and ANQGSEA. CDR3: CSVVQENTEAFF. Here the CDR3 DNA reads TGCAGCGTTGTGCAGGAGAACACTGAAGCTTTCTTT.

The J gene is TRBJ2-3, the V gene TRBV6-2 or TRBV6-3; 8 bases fit TRBD2. The CDR3 sequence is 16 residues long. The germline V gene encodes CDR1 MNHEY and CDR2 SVGEGT. Germline trimming cut 6 bases from V and 1 base from J; bases unmatched to any gene: 9. CDR3 DNA: TGTGCCAGCAGACCGAGCGGGAGATGGGGCACAGATACGCAGTATTTT. It encodes CASRPSGRWGTDTQYF.

The chain employs TRBV3-1 and TRBJ1-4, with D maybe TRBD1 (5 bases). Looked up from germline, CDR1 is LGHDT and CDR2 is YNNKEL (reference sequence). The CDR3 contains 15 residues. Between the trimmed V and J ends, which lost 4 bases and 7 bases, there was a span of 16 bases. CDR3 protein: CASSPAGSSAEKLFF. Here the CDR3 DNA reads TGTGCCAGCAGCCCCGCAGGGAGCAGCGCTGAAAAACTGTTTTTT.

This chain joins TRBV20-1 and TRBJ2-7; 7 nucleotides line up with TRBD1. With 0 bases clipped from V and 3 bases from J, the junction kept 8 bases outside the gene matches. Germline V gives CDR1 DFQATT, CDR2 SNEGSKA (reference sequence). This CDR3 comprises 15 residues. The CDR3 DNA sequence: TGCAGTGCTAGAGATCGACAGGGAAAAGGCTACGAGCAGTACTTC. Translating it yields CSARDRQGKGYEQYF.

This clonotype was seen only a few times. This rearrangement joins TRBV3-1 to TRBJ2-4; D might be TRBD1 or TRBD2, each matching 5 bases. The germline V gene has CDR1 LGHDT and CDR2 YNNKEL (reference sequence). The CDR3 is 15 residues long. Trimming took 2 bases from V and 8 from J, leaving 16 bases between them. The CDR3 nucleotides read TGTGCCAGCAGCCAACCCACACCCGGGGCGGACATTCAGTACTTC. Residues: CASSQPTPGADIQYF.

This clonotype was observed many times. J is TRBJ2-1 and V is TRBV7-2; 8 nucleotides match TRBD2. V dropped 5 bases and J dropped 4; count of bases not matched to a gene: 7. Germline V CDR1 and CDR2: SGHTA, FQGNSA. The CDR3 covers 15 residues. Here the CDR3 reads CASSTPGTRYNEQFF. DNA of the CDR3: TGTGCCAGCAGCACGCCCGGGACTAGGTACAATGAGCAGTTCTTC.

This clonotype was detected ten times or more. The chain combines TRBV3-1 with TRBJ2-7, with 10 bases aligning to TRBD2. From germline, CDR1 is LGHDT and CDR2 YNNKEL (reference sequence). V was clipped by 4 bases and J by 6 bases; unmatched bases: 3. This CDR3 has 13 residues. CDR3 amino acids: CASSLRTSGEQYF. In nucleotides, the CDR3 is TGTGCCAGCAGCCTTCGGACTAGCGGCGAGCAGTACTTC.